This TCR beta chain derives from a study of cytomegalovirus exposure and HLA in healthy donors. Findings and caveats of the study: Analysis performed later showed TCR beta chains linked to HLA being more clonally expanded than equally common others.

As regards this clone: Antigen unknown.

Use of 60 Vbeta and 13 Jbeta primers characterized the PCR. In the original processing: A follow-up analysis tallied about 80 million unique TCR beta chains, roughly 11 million shared. Measured with immunoSEQ multiplex PCR; TCRdb has only the in-frame clones, and not every one. For V, J and clone size, that table is used; D and trimming come from the DNA. The repertoire shows roughly 60,000 clones; the top ten hold 2% to 2.5%. CDR1 is LGHNA, CDR2 YNFKEQ, per germline. The CDR3 consists of 15 residues. V lost 7 bases, J lost 6 bases, and 18 bases lay in between. This clonotype was sampled from a woman aged 18 to 35 in good health and CMV-seronegative. Sample: PBMCs. The genes are TRBV4-2 and TRBJ2-2; maybe TRBD2 (6 bases). CDR3 bases: TGTGCCAGCACCTCCCGGGAGACGTCCGCCGGGGAGCTGTTTTTT. Translation: CASTSRETSAGELFF.